The source of this TCR beta chain is a study of blood T cell repertoires in COVID-19. J was trimmed by 0 bases and V by 5 bases; bases with no gene match: 3. Per germline, CDR1 WNHNN and CDR2 SYGVQD (reference sequence). This CDR3 is built from 15 residues. Authors' methods: Quantification of nucleated cells was approximated via reference gene primer amplification. Libraries were prepared by immunoSEQ multiplex PCR; TCRdb keeps only in-frame clonotypes and omits some of them. V, J and clone size are those of that table, while D and trimming were read from the DNA. The sample holds some 130,000 clones; about 80% are singletons and the top ten take about a tenth.

The chain carries TRBV10-1 and TRBJ2-3; 9 bases agree with TRBD2. This receptor was identified in a man aged 35-49 years with active or convalescent COVID-19. The specimen sequenced was peripheral blood. DNA for the CDR3: TGCGCCAGCAGTATTAGCGGGGGAAGCACAGATACGCAGTATTTT. Its protein is CASSISGGSTDTQYF.